The clone carrying this TCR beta chain shows up as medium-sized by frequency. Its antigen is still unknown. The data derive from a study of T cell clusters in autoimmune cytopenias. Each sample's input was 200 to 300 ng genomic DNA, some 38,000 genome equivalents. One tube held mixed TRB-A and TRB-B primer pools for touch-down PCR. TCRdb re-called the multiplex PCR reads, yielding one record per CDR3 amino acid sequence without DNA. The sample features roughly 6,900 distinct CDR3 sequences, with 18% in its top ten. Study results and caveats: TRB repertoire shifts in secondary cytopenia and chronic lymphocytic leukemia mostly reflected lymphoma, not autoimmunity.

This CDR3 has 15 residues. Germline V gene data show CDR1 as MNHEY and CDR2 as SVGAGI. This same sample was also part of a study on T cell repertoires in aging, cancer and after chemotherapy.

This chain connects TRBV6-5 to TRBJ2-7; lacking DNA, the TRBD2 call made by TCRdb goes unchecked. Sequences were obtained from peripheral blood. The receptor was isolated from a human donor in good health. The CDR3 here is CASKPSSGPNYEQYF.